These 6 T cell receptor beta chains were sequenced from one sample in a study of blood T cell repertoires in COVID-19. Clones were sequenced by immunoSEQ multiplex PCR, and TCRdb holds only the in-frame ones, with some missing. This sample has 200,000 to 250,000 clones, with 88% found just once. Sample: peripheral blood. Receptor source: a woman aged 55-75 years with acute or convalescent COVID-19.

The genes are TRBV5-1 and TRBJ1-2; the D gene is possibly TRBD1 (6 bases). The CDR3 consists of 14 residues. V was shortened by 0 bases and J by 2 bases, with 8 bases between the two germline ends. Germline V gives CDR1 SGHRS, CDR2 YFSETQ. The CDR3 sequence is CASSLGQANYGYTF. The DNA for the CDR3 is TGCGCCAGCAGCTTGGGACAGGCGAACTATGGCTACACCTTC. The whole variable domain, filled in from reference TRBV5-1 and TRBJ1-2, reads KAGVTQTPRYLIKTRGQQVTLSCSPISGHRSVSWYQQTPGQGLQFLFEYFSETQRNKGNFPGRFSGRQFSNSRSEMNVSTLELGDSALYLCASSLGQANYGYTFGSGTRLTVV.

The gene calls are TRBV6-5 and TRBJ2-5; TRBD2 is a possible D gene (5 bases). The germline V and J ends were trimmed by 6 bases and 9 bases, with 14 bases remaining between them. The germline gives CDR1 MNHEY, CDR2 SVGAGI. The CDR3 is made up of 12 amino acids. CDR3 nucleotide sequence: TGTGCCAGCAGCCCCCATAGCGCGGCCCAGTACTTC. Protein: CASSPHSAAQYF.

This sequence joins TRBV6-6 and TRBJ1-5, with D unclear. There are 13 residues in the CDR3. Per the germline V gene, CDR1 is MNHNY and CDR2 is SVGAGI (reference sequence). Trimming stripped 5 bases from V and 4 bases from J, with 9 bases between. The DNA for the CDR3 is TGTGCCAGCAGTCTCAGAAGTAATCAGCCCCAGCATTTT. This gives the protein CASSLRSNQPQHF.

V usage is TRBV3-1 (or the pseudogene TRBV3-2) and J usage is TRBJ1-5; D is unclear. CDR3 length: 15 amino acids. CDR1 and CDR2 from the germline V gene are LGHDT and YNNKEL (reference sequence). The germline V and J ends were trimmed by 1 base and 5 bases, with 12 bases remaining between them. The CDR3 nucleotides are TGTGCCAGCAGCCAAGGGAGTGGATCTTATCAGCCCCAGCATTTT. Translated: CASSQGSGSYQPQHF.

This clone has only one observation. The rearrangement joins TRBV6-5 to TRBJ1-2; D is possibly TRBD1 (5 bases). Per germline, CDR1 MNHEY and CDR2 SVGAGI. The CDR3 covers 15 residues. V lost 0 bases, J lost 4 bases, and 12 bases lay in between. The CDR3 nucleotides are TGTGCCAGCAGTTACTCAGGGGACTCTGCCTATGGCTACACCTTC. Translating gives CASSYSGDSAYGYTF.

J is TRBJ2-3 and V is TRBV6-5; D might be TRBD1 (6 bases). Germline V gene sequence: CDR1 MNHEY, CDR2 SVGAGI. This CDR3 is built from 15 residues. Trimming took 2 bases from V and 1 from J, leaving 10 bases between them. The CDR3 spells CASSYTDSRTDTQYF. The CDR3 DNA reads as TGTGCCAGCAGTTACACGGACAGCCGCACAGATACGCAGTATTTT.